These 30 T cell receptor beta chains share one sample of origin, sequenced in a study of CD8 T cells in ankylosing spondylitis. Findings of the study overall: Characteristic, it appeared, of ankylosing spondylitis blood was a TCR beta motif of fewer than 10 highly homologous variants.

Their recognized antigens are unknown. Each CDR3 protein gets one entry after TCRdb re-called the 5' RACE reads with MiXCR. The table lists around 450,000 distinct CDR3 sequences, roughly a quarter of them singletons, with 0.85% to 1% in the top ten. Sequenced input: blood, either unsorted or a sorted T cell fraction (not recorded which). These TCRs come from a male donor with ankylosing spondylitis.

This clonotype was observed a few times. The chain recombines TRBV5-1 with TRBJ1-3; D remains unclear. Germline CDR1 reads SGHRS; CDR2 reads YFSETQ. The CDR3 spans 17 residues. The V end was cut by 2 bases, the J end by 0 bases, with 15 bases between. This chain's CDR3 is CASSFRGPELSGNTIYF. CDR3 nucleotides: TGCGCCAGCAGCTTTCGTGGACCGGAACTCTCTGGAAACACCATATATTTT.

This clonotype was counted a few times. The chain couples TRBV5-1 to TRBJ2-1; D assignment may be TRBD1 or TRBD2 (5 bases each). Germline values: CDR1 SGHRS, CDR2 YFSETQ. V lost 4 bases to trimming and J lost 7 bases, with 21 bases between them. The CDR3 loop spans 16 amino acids. For the CDR3, the DNA is TGCGCCAGCAGCCCCATGGGGGAGCTTCGTCTAAATGAGCAGTTCTTC. Translated: CASSPMGELRLNEQFF.

In this sample, this clonotype turned up a few times. The rearrangement joins TRBV5-1 to TRBJ2-7, with 8 bases identical to TRBD1. The CDR3 is made up of 13 amino acids. The ends lost 3 bases at V and 3 bases at J; junction bases unmatched: 2. The V gene's germline CDR1 is SGHRS and CDR2 YFSETQ. As DNA, the CDR3 is TGCGCCAGCAGCTCCGGGACAGGCTACGAGCAGTACGTC. Translation gives CASSSGTGYEQYV.

The chain carries TRBV3-1 and TRBJ2-4, with a weak D call TRBD2 (6 bases). Deletions cut 4 bases from V and 3 bases from J, with 16 bases between. This CDR3 is built from 16 residues. CDR1 is LGHDT and CDR2 is YNNKEL in the germline V gene (reference sequence). Here the CDR3 DNA reads TGTGCCAGCAGCCCCCCCCGGGCGGGGCACAAAAACATTCAGTACTTC. This translates into CASSPPRAGHKNIQYF.

The chain employs TRBV6-2 or TRBV6-3 and TRBJ2-7; D may be TRBD2 (7 bases). This CDR3 region has 16 residues. The germline V and J ends were trimmed by 3 bases and 2 bases, with 17 bases remaining between them. Germline V gene sequence: CDR1 MNHEY, CDR2 SVGEGT. The CDR3 sequence is CASSYNGRGAAYEQYF. CDR3 nucleotides: TGTGCCAGCAGTTATAATGGTCGGGGGGCCGCCTACGAGCAGTACTTC.

This clonotype came up a few times. This chain joins TRBV7-9 and TRBJ1-1; D not resolved. Germline CDR1 reads SEHNR; CDR2 reads FQNEAQ (reference sequence). The CDR3 is 13 amino acids. The V end lost 7 bases, the J end lost 7 bases, and 16 bases lay between the germline ends. The CDR3 DNA sequence: TGTGCCAGCACCTCCGGGTGGGCTGGTGAAGCTTTCTTT. It yields the protein CASTSGWAGEAFF. Complete variable domain (other parts from reference TRBV7-9 and TRBJ1-1): DTGVSQNPRHKITKRGQNVTFRCDPISEHNRLYWYRQTLGQGPEFLTYFQNEAQLEKSRLLSDRFSAERPKGSFSTLEIQRTEQGDSAMYLCASTSGWAGEAFFGQGTRLTVV.

The V call is TRBV5-5, the J call TRBJ1-2; 12 bases agree with TRBD1. The J segment lost 7 bases and the V segment lost 3 bases, leaving 13 bases of the junction unmatched. In germline, CDR1 is SGHKS, CDR2 YYEKEE (reference sequence). This CDR3 spans 17 amino acids. CDR3 sequence reads: CASSWARGTGGFLGYTF. The CDR3 region has the DNA TGTGCCAGCAGCTGGGCTCGAGGGACAGGGGGCTTCCTTGGCTACACCTTC.

This clonotype was observed a few times. The chain carries TRBV3-1 and TRBJ1-5; D ambiguous. From germline, CDR1 is LGHDT and CDR2 YNNKEL (reference sequence). The V end lost 2 bases, the J end lost 3 bases, and 14 bases lay between the germline ends. The CDR3 length is 16 residues. For the CDR3, the DNA is TGTGCCAGCAGCCAAACCCGTGGGCGGATCAATCAGCCCCAGCATTTT. This sequence encodes CASSQTRGRINQPQHF.

This clonotype was seen ten or more times. The chain combines TRBV12-3 or TRBV12-4 with TRBJ1-5; D is ambiguous. Deletions cut 6 bases from V and 5 bases from J, with 11 bases between. The CDR3 runs 13 residues. CDR3 coding DNA: TGTGCCAGCAGGCTGGGGTTGGATCAGCCCCAGCATTTT. The encoded protein is CASRLGLDQPQHF.

The chain links TRBV12-3 or TRBV12-4 to TRBJ1-6; 7 bases are shared with TRBD1. V dropped 8 bases and J dropped 9; count of bases not matched to a gene: 4. The CDR3 has 12 amino acids. CDR3 nucleotide sequence: TGTGCCAGCCAGGGGGGTGGTTCACCCCTCCACTTT. This sequence encodes CASQGGGSPLHF.

The rearrangement uses TRBV10-3 and TRBJ1-2; D remains unclear. The V gene's germline CDR1 is ENHRY and CDR2 SYGVKD. The CDR3 contains 14 residues. Trimming removed 3 bases from V and 8 bases from J, with 16 bases in between. CDR3 protein: CAISDLLGVLGYTF. DNA of the CDR3: TGTGCCATCAGTGACCTACTTGGTGTTTTAGGCTACACCTTC.

The chain combines TRBV5-1 with TRBJ2-1; 9 bases are shared with TRBD2. V lost 4 bases, J lost 5 bases, and 13 bases stayed unmatched. CDR1 is SGHRS and CDR2 is YFSETQ in the germline V gene. The CDR3 is 17 residues long. The CDR3 sequence: CASSRGLSGSLNNEQFF. In DNA form, the CDR3 reads TGCGCCAGCAGCCGAGGGCTTAGCGGGAGCTTGAACAATGAGCAGTTCTTC.

The sample holds a few counts of this clonotype. This chain uses TRBV20-1 with TRBJ1-1; TRBD1 matches 7 bases. With V trimmed by 6 bases and J by 2 bases, 6 bases remained unmatched. The CDR3 spans 13 residues. The germline gives CDR1 DFQATT, CDR2 SNEGSKA (reference sequence). CDR3 nucleotide sequence: TGCAGTGCGGGTGACAGGGCCAACACTGAAGCTTTCTTT. Translation gives CSAGDRANTEAFF.

This clonotype showed up just a few times. This chain joins TRBV11-2 and TRBJ1-1; 8 bases fit TRBD1. Germline loops: CDR1 SGHAT, CDR2 FQNNGV. Losses at the gene ends were 5 bases for V and 4 bases for J; bases not matched to a gene: 3. This CDR3 has 13 residues. The CDR3 coding sequence is TGTGCCAGCAGCCCCGACAGGGGCACTGAAGCTTTCTTT. Encoded protein: CASSPDRGTEAFF.

The sample holds a few counts of this clonotype. The chain has TRBV7-8 and TRBJ1-1; tentatively, D is TRBD1 (6 bases). CDR3 length: 13 residues. The germline gives CDR1 SGHVS, CDR2 FQNEAQ. The V end lost 8 bases, the J end lost 4 bases, and 14 bases lay between the germline ends. The CDR3 region is CASRGGGGTEAFF. CDR3 in DNA: TGTGCCAGCCGCGGGGGGGGCGGCACTGAAGCTTTCTTT.

This clonotype was seen a few times. This chain joins TRBV5-1 and TRBJ2-3; D perhaps matches TRBD2 (5 bases). The CDR3 runs to 14 residues. Trimming removed 4 bases at V and 5 bases at J, with 14 bases between. Germline assignment: CDR1 SGHRS and CDR2 YFSETQ. The CDR3 loop is CASSSGSEGDTQYF. The CDR3, as DNA: TGCGCCAGCAGCAGTGGTAGCGAGGGAGATACGCAGTATTTT.

The chain has TRBV20-1 and TRBJ2-1, with a possible D match to TRBD1 (6 bases). The CDR3 has 14 residues. Germline assignment: CDR1 DFQATT and CDR2 SNEGSKA (reference sequence). V was shortened by 8 bases and J by 7 bases, with 21 bases between the two germline ends. CDR3 region: CSPLERGSRNEQFF. CDR3 nucleotides: TGCAGTCCCTTAGAGAGGGGGAGTAGGAATGAGCAGTTCTTC.

Regarding this clonotype: Relative to the germline gene, one junction end is altered; a read error may explain this. This chain links TRBV4-1 with TRBJ1-1, with D unresolved. Per the germline V gene, CDR1 is MGHRA and CDR2 is YSYEKL. The CDR3 loop spans 15 amino acids. CDR3 in amino acids: CTSSQEAGMNTEAFF. CDR3 nucleotides: TGCACCAGCAGCCAAGAAGCGGGCATGAACACTGAAGCTTTCTTT.

This clonotype was detected a few times. The gene calls are TRBV10-3 and TRBJ2-1; TRBD2 matches at 9 bases. Losses at the gene ends were 4 bases for V and 9 bases for J; bases not matched to a gene: 4. CDR3 length: 13 amino acids. Germline CDR1 is ENHRY and CDR2 is SYGVKD. CDR3 region: CAISVAGVGEQFF. The CDR3 DNA sequence: TGTGCCATCAGTGTAGCGGGAGTAGGTGAGCAGTTCTTC.

The chain carries TRBV7-9 and TRBJ1-2, with D maybe TRBD1 (5 bases). CDR1 and CDR2 (germline): SEHNR, FQNEAQ (reference sequence). Trimming pared 3 bases from V and 2 bases from J, leaving 13 bases between. The CDR3 is 15 residues long. This CDR3 is CASSFKAGPNYGYTF. The CDR3 nucleotides read TGTGCCAGCAGCTTTAAGGCAGGGCCCAACTATGGCTACACCTTC. The variable domain in full, completed from reference TRBV7-9 and TRBJ1-2, reads DTGVSQNPRHKITKRGQNVTFRCDPISEHNRLYWYRQTLGQGPEFLTYFQNEAQLEKSRLLSDRFSAERPKGSFSTLEIQRTEQGDSAMYLCASSFKAGPNYGYTFGSGTRLTVV.

This clonotype appeared once. The chain has TRBV12-3 or TRBV12-4 and TRBJ2-3, with 7 positions matching TRBD2. J gave up 3 bases and V 2 bases, and 14 bases lay outside the gene matches. The CDR3 contains 18 residues. The CDR3 DNA reads as TGTGCCAGCAGTTTAAGGGCGGGAGATTTGGGCGGGACAGATACGCAGTATTTT. This translates into CASSLRAGDLGGTDTQYF.

This clonotype came up a few times. The chain links TRBV20-1 to TRBJ2-5; D remains ambiguous. CDR3 size: 11 residues. Trimming shortened V by 8 bases and J by 0 bases, and 7 bases separated the two germline ends. Germline V CDR1 and CDR2: DFQATT, SNEGSKA (reference sequence). Here the CDR3 DNA reads TGCAGTCCGGTGAACCAAGAGACCCAGTACTTC. Translated, it gives CSPVNQETQYF.

This clonotype was detected only a few times. The chain is built from TRBV25-1 and TRBJ2-1; D might be TRBD1 (6 bases). Per the germline V gene, CDR1 is MGHDK and CDR2 is SYGVNS. V was clipped by 4 bases and J by 4 bases, with 11 bases between them. The CDR3 has 14 residues. The CDR3 sequence: CASSATDRYNEQFF. For the CDR3, the DNA is TGTGCCAGCAGTGCGACGGACAGATACAATGAGCAGTTCTTC. The variable domain in full, with the rest retrieved from reference TRBV25-1 and TRBJ2-1, is EADIYQTPRYLVIGTGKKITLECSQTMGHDKMYWYQQDPGMELHLIHYSYGVNSTEKGDLSSESTVSRIRTEHFPLTLESARPSHTSQYLCASSATDRYNEQFFGPGTRLTVL.

This clonotype has a handful of counts. The chain links TRBV3-1 to TRBJ2-5; no clear D. The V and J ends lost 0 bases and 4 bases respectively, with 6 bases between them. Germline lookup yields CDR1 LGHDT and CDR2 YNNKEL (reference sequence). The CDR3 covers 13 residues. The CDR3 protein is CASSQDFPETQYF. As DNA, the CDR3 is TGTGCCAGCAGCCAAGACTTCCCAGAGACCCAGTACTTC.

This chain uses TRBV28 with TRBJ1-5; perhaps TRBD1 as D (6 bases). With 6 bases removed from V and 2 bases from J, the gap between germline ends came to 14 bases. Per germline, CDR1 MDHEN and CDR2 SYDVKM. The CDR3 covers 15 residues. The CDR3 sequence is CASRTQGEGNQPQHF. In nucleotides, the CDR3 is TGTGCCAGCAGAACACAGGGAGAGGGCAATCAGCCCCAGCATTTT.

This clonotype was seen at least ten times. The chain couples TRBV7-2 to TRBJ1-2; TRBD1 matches at 7 bases. Germline trimming cut 4 bases from V and 4 bases from J; bases unmatched to any gene: 3. Per germline, CDR1 SGHTA and CDR2 FQGNSA. This CDR3 is 13 amino acids long. The CDR3 loop reads CASSSGQFYGYTF. The CDR3, as DNA: TGTGCCAGCAGCTCGGGACAGTTCTATGGCTACACCTTC.

This clonotype was seen only a few times. The chain uses TRBV6-1 and TRBJ1-5, with no clear D. The V and J ends lost 6 bases and 9 bases respectively, with 24 bases between them. Per germline, CDR1 MNHNS and CDR2 SASEGT. CDR3 length: 16 residues. The CDR3 DNA reads TGTGCCAGCAGCCCTACGTTCACTGCAGCTTTTCCGCCCCAGCATTTT. This gives the protein CASSPTFTAAFPPQHF.

This chain uses TRBV20-1 with TRBJ2-5; no clear D. The V gene's germline CDR1 is DFQATT and CDR2 SNEGSKA (reference sequence). The CDR3 has 14 residues. Trimming cost V 6 bases and J 1 base, with 15 bases left between them. The CDR3 spells CSAIGIFSQETQYF. In DNA, the CDR3 is TGCAGTGCCATAGGGATCTTCAGCCAAGAGACCCAGTACTTC.

The chain employs TRBV27 and TRBJ2-7; the match to TRBD1 covers 7 bases. J was trimmed by 2 bases and V by 6 bases; bases with no gene match: 7. The CDR3 spans 14 residues. Looked up from germline, CDR1 is MNHEY and CDR2 is SMNVEV (reference sequence). CDR3 DNA sequence: TGTGCCAGCAGGGTGGGACAGCAAGCCTACGAGCAGTACTTC. Its protein product is CASRVGQQAYEQYF.

This CDR3 reads CSARPGRGGYEQYF. CDR3 coding DNA: TGCAGTGCTAGACCCGGGAGAGGGGGCTACGAGCAGTACTTC. The V gene is TRBV20-1, the J gene TRBJ2-7; possibly TRBD1 or TRBD2 for D (6 bases each). CDR1 and CDR2 from the germline V gene are DFQATT and SNEGSKA (reference sequence). V gave up 2 bases and J gave up 3 bases, with 14 bases separating them. This CDR3 is built from 14 residues.